The rows below give T cell receptor beta chains drawn from one sample of a study of blood T cell repertoires in COVID-19. Using immunoSEQ multiplex PCR, the repertoire was profiled, and TCRdb retains in-frame clones only, with some absent. The data show 200,000 to 250,000 clones, around 83% seen once. The material sequenced was peripheral blood. The receptor set was obtained from a man aged 50 to 59 with active or convalescent COVID-19. The CDR3 runs from the conserved cysteine through the conserved F or W. D genes are given only for firm matches. Expanded clones get a size class; other rows say once, few or many, or leave the size out.

J gene: TRBJ2-5
clone size: NA
V gene: TRBV12-3/TRBV12-4
D gene: NA
CDR3 DNA: TGTGCCAGCAGAAGGACAGAACAAGAGACCCAGTACTTC
CDR3 protein: CASRRTEQETQYF

J gene: TRBJ1-5
clone size: NA
V gene: TRBV30
D gene: NA
CDR3 DNA: TGTGCCTGGAGCCTAGGGAGGCAGCCCCAGCATTTT
CDR3 protein: CAWSLGRQPQHF

J gene: TRBJ2-7
clone size: NA
V gene: TRBV6-5
D gene: TRBD2
CDR3 DNA: TGTGCCAGCAGTTACTCGGGACTAGCGGGCTACTACGAGCAGTACTTC
CDR3 protein: CASSYSGLAGYYEQYF

J gene: TRBJ1-1
clone size: few
V gene: TRBV11-2
D gene: NA
CDR3 DNA: TGTGCCAGCAGCCCTACTTGGAGGGGCACTGAAGCTTTCTTT
CDR3 protein: CASSPTWRGTEAFF

J gene: TRBJ1-2
clone size: NA
V gene: TRBV10-2
D gene: NA
CDR3 DNA: TGCGCCAGCAGTTACAGGGAGTCAGGCTACACCTTC
CDR3 protein: CASSYRESGYTF

J gene: TRBJ2-1
clone size: NA
V gene: TRBV7-8
D gene: NA
CDR3 DNA: TGTGCCAGCAGCTCTCGGGCGGGGAACTCCTACAATGAGCAGTTCTTC
CDR3 protein: CASSSRAGNSYNEQFF

J gene: TRBJ1-4
clone size: NA
V gene: TRBV3-1/TRBV3-2
D gene: NA
CDR3 DNA: TGTGCCAGCAGCCAATCATGGACCGGAGGTCGGGAACTGTTTTTT
CDR3 protein: CASSQSWTGGRELFF

J gene: TRBJ1-1
clone size: NA
V gene: TRBV24-1
D gene: NA
CDR3 DNA: TGTGCCACCAGTGATCCGGGTATGAACACTGAAGCTTTCTTT
CDR3 protein: CATSDPGMNTEAFF

J gene: TRBJ2-2
clone size: NA
V gene: TRBV11-1
D gene: TRBD2
CDR3 DNA: TGTGCCAGCAGAGTAGCGGGAGGCCACGGGGAGCTGTTTTTT
CDR3 protein: CASRVAGGHGELFF

J gene: TRBJ2-1
clone size: NA
V gene: TRBV9
D gene: TRBD1
CDR3 DNA: TGTGCCAGCAGCGCCGGACAGGGCTCCTACAATGAGCAGTTCTTC
CDR3 protein: CASSAGQGSYNEQFF

J gene: TRBJ1-2
clone size: few
V gene: TRBV7-8
D gene: TRBD1
CDR3 DNA: TGTGCCAGCAGCTTAGACTGGTTGGGGACAGGGGAAAGGAAGAACTATGGCTACACCTTC
CDR3 protein: CASSLDWLGTGERKNYGYTF

J gene: TRBJ1-2
clone size: NA
V gene: TRBV7-9
D gene: NA
CDR3 DNA: TGTGCCAGCAGCTCGACAGGCCCCCTAGGCTACACCTTC
CDR3 protein: CASSSTGPLGYTF

J gene: TRBJ2-5
clone size: once
V gene: TRBV5-1
D gene: TRBD1
CDR3 DNA: TGCGCCAGCAGCTTGTTGTCGGGACAGGGGATGGAGACCCAGTACTTC
CDR3 protein: CASSLLSGQGMETQYF

J gene: TRBJ1-5
clone size: NA
V gene: TRBV19
D gene: NA
CDR3 DNA: TGTGCCAGTAGTATTTCTGGTTACAGGGAAAGGGCTCAGCCCCAGCATTTT
CDR3 protein: CASSISGYRERAQPQHF

J gene: TRBJ2-5
clone size: NA
V gene: TRBV6-5
D gene: NA
CDR3 DNA: TGTGCCAGCAGTTTGGGCCCGGAGGGGACCCAGTACTTC
CDR3 protein: CASSLGPEGTQYF

J gene: TRBJ1-2
clone size: NA
V gene: TRBV19
D gene: NA
CDR3 DNA: TGTGCCAGTAGTATACCCCCGGCAGGCCGTTTAACCTTC
CDR3 protein: CASSIPPAGRLTF

J gene: TRBJ2-3
clone size: NA
V gene: TRBV7-3
D gene: TRBD1
CDR3 DNA: TGTGCCAGCAGCCAGGGGGCTAAAGGCACAGATACGCAGTATTTT
CDR3 protein: CASSQGAKGTDTQYF

J gene: TRBJ2-3
clone size: NA
V gene: TRBV7-9
D gene: TRBD1
CDR3 DNA: TGTGCCAGCAGCCCGACAGGGGAAGCTAGCACAGATACGCAGTATTTT
CDR3 protein: CASSPTGEASTDTQYF

J gene: TRBJ1-2
clone size: NA
V gene: TRBV5-6
D gene: TRBD1
CDR3 DNA: TGTGCCAGCAGCTTGGGAGGGGGCCAAATTTATGGCTACACCTTC
CDR3 protein: CASSLGGGQIYGYTF

J gene: TRBJ2-1
clone size: few
V gene: TRBV6-2/TRBV6-3
D gene: NA
CDR3 DNA: TGTGCCAGCAGTTACCGGGACTACAATGAGCAGTTCTTC
CDR3 protein: CASSYRDYNEQFF

J gene: TRBJ2-5
clone size: NA
V gene: TRBV24-1
D gene: TRBD1
CDR3 DNA: TGTGCCACCAGTGGCCCCTCCGGGACAGGGAGGGAGACCCAGTACTTC
CDR3 protein: CATSGPSGTGRETQYF

J gene: TRBJ1-6
clone size: NA
V gene: TRBV7-6
D gene: NA
CDR3 DNA: TGTGCCAGCAGCTCGTACTATTCACCCCTCCACTTT
CDR3 protein: CASSSYYSPLHF

J gene: TRBJ1-1
clone size: NA
V gene: TRBV5-5
D gene: TRBD1
CDR3 DNA: TGTGCCAGCAGCCCCATGACAGGGTTGAACACTGAAGCTTTCTTT
CDR3 protein: CASSPMTGLNTEAFF

J gene: TRBJ1-1
clone size: few
V gene: TRBV19
D gene: NA
CDR3 DNA: TGTGCCAGTAGCCTGACTATGACTGAAGCTTTCTTT
CDR3 protein: CASSLTMTEAFF

J gene: TRBJ2-3
clone size: NA
V gene: TRBV1
D gene: NA
CDR3 DNA: TGCACCAGCAGCCATCGTAGGAGGGATACGCAGTATTTT
CDR3 protein: CTSSHRRRDTQYF

J gene: TRBJ1-1
clone size: NA
V gene: TRBV6-2/TRBV6-3
D gene: TRBD1
CDR3 DNA: TGTGCCAGCAGTTCAGGGACAGGGGCCACTGAAGCTTTCTTT
CDR3 protein: CASSSGTGATEAFF

J gene: TRBJ2-5
clone size: NA
V gene: TRBV11-2
D gene: NA
CDR3 DNA: TGTGCCAGCAGCCGAGGCCCAGAAGAGACCCAGTACTTC
CDR3 protein: CASSRGPEETQYF

J gene: TRBJ2-7
clone size: NA
V gene: TRBV5-4
D gene: TRBD1
CDR3 DNA: TGTGCCAGCAGTCCCAGACAGGGCTTAGCCAACGAGCAGTACTTC
CDR3 protein: CASSPRQGLANEQYF

J gene: TRBJ1-2
clone size: NA
V gene: TRBV5-6
D gene: TRBD1
CDR3 DNA: TGTGCCAGCAGCTTCGGGACGGGGACAGACTATGGCTACACCTTC
CDR3 protein: CASSFGTGTDYGYTF

J gene: TRBJ2-7
clone size: once
V gene: TRBV2
D gene: NA
CDR3 DNA: TGTGCCAGCAGCCTACTACCCCACCCGAACGAGCAGTACTTC
CDR3 protein: CASSLLPHPNEQYF

J gene: TRBJ1-4
clone size: NA
V gene: TRBV11-2
D gene: NA
CDR3 DNA: TGTGCCAGCAGCTTAGAGGGCCAACCTAATGAAAAACTGTTTTTT
CDR3 protein: CASSLEGQPNEKLFF

J gene: TRBJ2-5
clone size: NA
V gene: TRBV5-4
D gene: TRBD1
CDR3 DNA: TGTGCCAGCAGCTTGGTCAACAGGGGGCCTCAAGAGACCCAGTACTTC
CDR3 protein: CASSLVNRGPQETQYF

J gene: TRBJ2-7
clone size: NA
V gene: TRBV29-1
D gene: TRBD2
CDR3 DNA: TGCAGCGTTGAAGATACTAGCGGTTCCTACGAGCAGTACTTC
CDR3 protein: CSVEDTSGSYEQYF

J gene: TRBJ2-2
clone size: NA
V gene: TRBV18
D gene: TRBD1
CDR3 DNA: TGTGCCAGCTCACCCCGGACAGGGATGAACACCGGGGAGCTGTTTTTT
CDR3 protein: CASSPRTGMNTGELFF

J gene: TRBJ2-2
clone size: few
V gene: TRBV7-6
D gene: TRBD2
CDR3 DNA: TGTGCCAGCAGCGCAGGACTAGCGGGCGCATCTACGACCGGGGAGCTGTTTTTT
CDR3 protein: CASSAGLAGASTTGELFF

J gene: TRBJ2-1
clone size: once
V gene: TRBV6-6
D gene: TRBD2
CDR3 DNA: TGTGCCAGCAGTCACCTTCGGACTAGCGGGAGGGGGTACAATGAGCAGTTCTTC
CDR3 protein: CASSHLRTSGRGYNEQFF

J gene: TRBJ2-7
clone size: NA
V gene: TRBV6-2/TRBV6-3
D gene: TRBD1
CDR3 DNA: TGTGCCAGCAGTTACTATACGGGACAGGGGCCCTACGAGCAGTACTTC
CDR3 protein: CASSYYTGQGPYEQYF

J gene: TRBJ1-3
clone size: NA
V gene: TRBV6-5
D gene: NA
CDR3 DNA: TGTGCCAGCAGTTACTCGCTATACTCTGGAAACACCATATATTTT
CDR3 protein: CASSYSLYSGNTIYF

J gene: TRBJ2-1
clone size: NA
V gene: TRBV6-6
D gene: NA
CDR3 DNA: TGTGCCAGCAGTTACGGGGCGGGAACCTACAATGAGCAGTTCTTC
CDR3 protein: CASSYGAGTYNEQFF

J gene: TRBJ1-4
clone size: NA
V gene: TRBV10-3
D gene: NA
CDR3 DNA: TGTGCCATCAGTGAAATGGGGGGGGATGATAATGAAAAACTGTTTTTT
CDR3 protein: CAISEMGGDDNEKLFF

J gene: TRBJ2-3
clone size: NA
V gene: TRBV19
D gene: TRBD2
CDR3 DNA: TGTGCCAGTAGTACCCTGACTAGCGGGGGGACTGATACGCAGTATTTT
CDR3 protein: CASSTLTSGGTDTQYF

J gene: TRBJ1-1
clone size: NA
V gene: TRBV7-3
D gene: TRBD1
CDR3 DNA: TGTGCCAGCAGCCCCGGACAGGGGGCGGTTCATGCTTTCTTT
CDR3 protein: CASSPGQGAVHAFF

J gene: TRBJ1-1
clone size: NA
V gene: TRBV2
D gene: NA
CDR3 DNA: TGTGCCAGCAGTGAAGCGATTAGAACTGAAGCTTTCTTT
CDR3 protein: CASSEAIRTEAFF

J gene: TRBJ1-1
clone size: NA
V gene: TRBV18
D gene: NA
CDR3 DNA: TGTGCCAGCTCGCCTAGACGACCACGGAACACTGAAGCTTTCTTT
CDR3 protein: CASSPRRPRNTEAFF

J gene: TRBJ2-1
clone size: NA
V gene: TRBV6-6
D gene: TRBD1
CDR3 DNA: TGTGCCAGCAGCTTAGGCCCGACAGGGCTCAGCTACACTTCGTTTCCCTTTGAGCAGTTCTTC
CDR3 protein: CASSLGPTGLSYTSFPFEQFF

J gene: TRBJ2-1
clone size: few
V gene: TRBV3-1/TRBV3-2
D gene: TRBD2
CDR3 DNA: TGTGCCAGCAGCCAAAACCTATTAGCGGGGAACTCCTACAATGAGCAGTTCTTC
CDR3 protein: CASSQNLLAGNSYNEQFF

J gene: TRBJ2-7
clone size: NA
V gene: TRBV7-9
D gene: TRBD1
CDR3 DNA: TGTGCCAGCAGCTTATCAGGGACAGGCGCCTACGAGCAGTACTTC
CDR3 protein: CASSLSGTGAYEQYF

J gene: TRBJ1-6
clone size: NA
V gene: TRBV21-1
D gene: NA
CDR3 DNA: TGTGCCAGCACCAAACAAGGTGGACAGTTTAATTCACCCCTCCACTTT
CDR3 protein: CASTKQGGQFNSPLHF

J gene: TRBJ2-7
clone size: NA
V gene: TRBV7-8
D gene: TRBD1
CDR3 DNA: TGTGCCAGCAGCTTTACGGGACAGGGTCTCTACGAGCAGTACTTC
CDR3 protein: CASSFTGQGLYEQYF

J gene: TRBJ2-2
clone size: NA
V gene: TRBV15
D gene: NA
CDR3 DNA: TGTGCCACCAGCAGCGGGTCCGGGGAGTCCGGGGAGCTGTTTTTT
CDR3 protein: CATSSGSGESGELFF

J gene: TRBJ2-1
clone size: NA
V gene: TRBV7-9
D gene: TRBD1
CDR3 DNA: TGTGCCAGCAGCGCCCGCACAGGGGATCTCGATGAGCAGTTCTTC
CDR3 protein: CASSARTGDLDEQFF

J gene: TRBJ1-6
clone size: few
V gene: TRBV7-2
D gene: NA
CDR3 DNA: TGTGCCAGCAGCTTAGGAACAGGGAATTCACCCCTCCACTTT
CDR3 protein: CASSLGTGNSPLHF

J gene: TRBJ1-2
clone size: NA
V gene: TRBV4-1
D gene: TRBD1
CDR3 DNA: TGCGCCAGCAGCCAGGATCAGGGGGATCAGGGCTACACCTTC
CDR3 protein: CASSQDQGDQGYTF

J gene: TRBJ2-1
clone size: NA
V gene: TRBV10-1
D gene: NA
CDR3 DNA: TGCGCCAGCAGTGAGTCGCAGGGCTCCTACAATGAGCAGTTCTTC
CDR3 protein: CASSESQGSYNEQFF